The TCR beta chain described here comes from a study of blood T cell repertoires in COVID-19. On the study more broadly: The United States, Italy and Spain supplied acute and convalescent COVID-19 samples. Sample material is recorded as cDNA or gDNA derived from T cells, B-cell-depleted T cells, or PBMCs.

The protocol was immunoSEQ multiplex PCR, while the TCRdb copy is restricted to in-frame clones and leaves out a portion. The table has roughly 83,000 clones, around 88% seen once. The receptor was derived from a man over 45 with active COVID-19. The sequencing input was peripheral blood.

For the CDR3, the DNA is TGTGCCAGCAGGGGCCCTGGGCAGGGTGCTAATGAAAAACTGTTTTTT. This gives the protein CASRGPGQGANEKLFF. The V and J genes are TRBV27 and TRBJ1-4, with a tentative D call TRBD1 (5 bases). The CDR3 totals 16 residues. V was pared by 6 bases and J by 3 bases, with 17 bases between. Per germline, CDR1 MNHEY and CDR2 SMNVEV (reference sequence).